This TCR beta chain was obtained from a study of cytomegalovirus exposure and HLA in healthy donors. General observations from the study: Reportedly, cytomegalovirus status was diagnosed with high sensitivity and specificity. One later analysis reportedly identified an Asian-associated ancestry cluster that showed fewer N-insertions than the roughly 600-donor mean.

A note on this clone: What it binds is unknown.

Both 60 Vbeta primers and 13 Jbeta primers went into the PCR. The protocol was immunoSEQ multiplex PCR, while the TCRdb copy is restricted to in-frame clones and leaves out a portion. The sample lists more than 150,000 clones, less than 90% seen once, with roughly 0.23% in the top ten. Healthy individuals who donated bone marrow served as the donors. Germline values: CDR1 LNHNV, CDR2 YYDKDF (reference sequence). The CDR3 is 18 residues long. Trimming shortened V by 0 bases and J by 4 bases, and 19 bases separated the two germline ends. This clonotype was sampled from a girl in the first two years of life in good health and CMV-seronegative. Sequenced sample: PBMCs. This sequence joins TRBV15 and TRBJ2-1, with a possible D match to TRBD1 (6 bases). CDR3 DNA sequence: TGTGCCACCAGCAGAGATCGAACTCAGGGGCCACCATACAATGAGCAGTTCTTC. This sequence encodes CATSRDRTQGPPYNEQFF.